The source of this T cell receptor beta chain is a study of high-grade serous ovarian cancer treatment subgroups. About the study: Samples averaged roughly 15,000 reads and 7,000 or so unique TCR beta rearrangements.

Overall study results and limits: Repertoire analysis covered CDR3 alone, not CDR1 or CDR2. Repertoire similarity ranged roughly 0.1 to 0.85 between tumors of one patient. TCR relatedness rose with neoantigen level and trended with mutation load.

Profiled with immunoSEQ multiplex PCR; TCRdb holds only in-frame clones, not every one. Found here are over 300 clones, approximately 72% of them singletons; the top ten hold about 28%. This clone is categorized as large. The antigen is unknown. Tumor samples were taken before definitive surgery or chemotherapy. The sequenced material came from tumor tissue. The origin of this receptor is a human donor with high-grade serous ovarian cancer.

CDR3 DNA sequence: TGCGCCAGCAGCCTGCGGGGGGGCCGGGTTAATGAAAAACTGTTTTTT. Encoded protein: CASSLRGGRVNEKLFF. The rearrangement joins TRBV5-1 to TRBJ1-4; maybe TRBD1 (6 bases). The V gene's germline CDR1 is SGHRS and CDR2 YFSETQ. V lost 4 bases, J lost 4 bases, and 17 bases lay in between. The CDR3 covers 16 residues.